Presented here are 9 T cell receptor beta chains from one specimen sequenced in a study of post-analysis software for immune sequencing data (dated by TCRdb to 2014 to 2015). Points the paper makes about the study in general: Roughly 5 TRBV segments, including TRBV5-6, TRBV5-1 and TRBV20-1, were significantly more frequent in patients than controls.

These TCRs are of unknown antigen specificity. Library prep was done by PCR. The sample was run on an Illumina HiSeq 2500. Unique molecular identifiers were incorporated into TCR beta cDNA libraries to reduce PCR and sequencing biases. TCRdb reworked the public reads: Q25 trimming with fastp, MiXCR clone assembly, productive beta chains retained. One record per CDR3 amino acid sequence lists the most common genes and DNA. Recorded for this sample are 650,000 to 900,000 distinct CDR3 sequences; more than 45% of them occurred a single time. In total, the top ten clones hold 4.9% of the sample. Sequenced: blood. The receptors derive from a girl between 5 and 17 years old with multiple sclerosis.

The chain links TRBV5-5 to TRBJ1-5; 10 bases map to TRBD1. V gave up 4 bases and J gave up 2 bases; unmatched junction bases: 9. Germline V CDR1 and CDR2: SGHKS, YYEKEE (reference sequence). The CDR3 is 17 amino acids. The CDR3 loop is CASSRDRGVGGNQPQHF. The CDR3 bases are TGTGCCAGCAGCCGGGACAGGGGAGTTGGGGGCAATCAGCCCCAGCATTTT.

This rearrangement joins TRBV20-1 to TRBJ2-5, with 7 bases that match TRBD2. Trimming took 5 bases from V and 11 from J; bases not matched to a gene: 17. Germline CDR1 DFQATT, CDR2 SNEGSKA (reference sequence). The CDR3 length is 14 residues. CDR3 DNA: TGCAGTGCTGCGCGACTAGCAAGCTACAATGAGCAGTACTTC. Protein sequence: CSAARLASYNEQYF.

In this sample, this clonotype turned up a few times. This chain uses TRBV3-1 with TRBJ1-5; weak D call: TRBD1 (6 bases). CDR1 LGHDT and CDR2 YNNKEL come from the germline V gene (reference sequence). V lost 3 bases and J 1 base, leaving 10 bases between the germline ends. The CDR3 runs 15 residues. CDR3 loop: CASSQGRGSNQPQHF. DNA of the CDR3: TGTGCCAGCAGCCAGGGCAGGGGAAGCAATCAGCCCCAGCATTTT.

This clonotype occurred a few times. Here the CDR3 DNA reads TGTGCCAGCAGTCGTGGGGTCAATGAGCAGTTCTTC. Its protein is CASSRGVNEQFF. The chain carries TRBV6-2 or TRBV6-3 and TRBJ2-1; D gene unclear. CDR1 and CDR2 (germline): MNHEY, SVGEGT. There are 12 residues in the CDR3. The V and J ends lost 5 bases and 6 bases respectively, with 8 bases between them.

The rearrangement links TRBV20-1 to TRBJ2-7, with D possibly being TRBD2 (6 bases). The CDR3 runs 15 residues. Trimming removed 6 bases at V and 5 bases at J, with 23 bases between. Germline CDR1 reads DFQATT; CDR2 reads SNEGSKA (reference sequence). The CDR3 nucleotides read TGCAGTGCACCGAGGGGAGGCATAGCGGTTGACGAGCAGTACTTC. Amino acids: CSAPRGGIAVDEQYF.

This clonotype was detected a few times. For the CDR3, the DNA is TGCAGCGTAACCGGGACTAGCGGGAGGGACTACGAGCAGTACTTC. This codes for CSVTGTSGRDYEQYF. The chain combines TRBV29-1 with TRBJ2-7; 16 bases are shared with TRBD2. Germline V lookup: CDR1 SQVTM, CDR2 ANQGSEA. The CDR3 contains 15 residues. J gave up 3 bases and V 6 bases, and 5 bases lay outside the gene matches.

This clonotype is a singleton in its sample. The genes are TRBV5-1 and TRBJ1-5, with 7 bases lining up with TRBD1. Germline-derived CDR1 and CDR2 are SGHRS and YFSETQ. Trimming cost V 5 bases and J 5 bases; bases outside gene matches: 10. The CDR3 spans 15 residues. CDR3 amino acids: CASRFTDREDQPQHF. CDR3 bases: TGCGCCAGCAGGTTTACAGACAGGGAGGATCAGCCCCAGCATTTT.

This clonotype was detected a few times. This chain connects TRBV5-1 to TRBJ2-7, with 8 positions matching TRBD2. V was clipped by 4 bases and J by 5 bases; unmatched bases: 20. This CDR3 is 18 amino acids long. From germline, CDR1 is SGHRS and CDR2 YFSETQ. CDR3 protein: CASSPPLGVGAGAHEQYF. CDR3 coding DNA: TGCGCCAGCAGCCCTCCGTTGGGGGTAGGAGCGGGAGCCCACGAGCAGTACTTC.

The V call is TRBV11-2, the J call TRBJ2-1; tentative D call: TRBD2 (6 bases). V was trimmed by 3 bases and J by 8 bases, leaving 14 bases between them. Germline CDR1 is SGHAT and CDR2 is FQNNGV. This CDR3 has 14 residues. The CDR3 sequence is CASSLRGVKDEQFF. The CDR3 region has the DNA TGTGCCAGCAGCTTGCGGGGAGTTAAGGATGAGCAGTTCTTC.